One sample yielded the 14 T cell receptor beta chains listed below, sequenced in a study of shared T cell receptors in the human thymus. The repertoire was sequenced with immunoSEQ multiplex PCR; TCRdb's copy has only in-frame clones and lacks some. The sample consists of 500,000 to 850,000 clones, about 87% of them appearing once. The same data also went into a second study, on human thymus T cells.

Sequencing was carried out using thymocytes. Receptors were obtained from a boy under two years old with a congenital heart defect.

This rearrangement joins TRBV7-9 to TRBJ2-3; 8 nucleotides align to TRBD2. The CDR3 extends over 17 amino acids. Germline values: CDR1 SEHNR, CDR2 FQNEAQ (reference sequence). Unmatched junction bases numbered 17, after V lost 5 bases and J lost 7 bases. CDR3 protein: CASSLGISGSGGNTQYF. Written as DNA, the CDR3 is TGTGCCAGCAGCCTCGGTATTAGCGGGTCGGGAGGGAATACGCAGTATTTT.

The V call is TRBV19, the J call TRBJ1-5; 11 positions agree with TRBD1. J lost 7 bases, V lost 3 bases, and 5 bases had no gene match. CDR1 LNHDA and CDR2 SQIVND come from the germline V gene (reference sequence). This CDR3 region has 15 residues. This CDR3 reads CASSIGQGAEQPQHF. The CDR3 nucleotides read TGTGCCAGTAGTATTGGACAGGGGGCAGAACAGCCCCAGCATTTT.

This sequence joins TRBV4-3 and TRBJ1-1, with 9 bases that match TRBD1. The CDR3 sequence is 17 residues long. Germline V gene lookup returns CDR1 LGHNA and CDR2 YSLEER. Losses at the gene ends were 0 bases for V and 1 base for J; bases not matched to a gene: 6. The CDR3 sequence is CASSQEEPGQGNTEAFF. CDR3 coding DNA: TGCGCCAGCAGCCAAGAGGAACCGGGACAGGGGAACACTGAAGCTTTCTTT.

V usage is TRBV5-4 and J usage is TRBJ2-3; tentative D call: TRBD1 (5 bases). V lost 0 bases and J lost 3, with 11 bases in between. Germline assignment: CDR1 SGHNT and CDR2 YYREEE (reference sequence). CDR3 length equals 15 residues. The CDR3 nucleotides are TGTGCCAGCAGCTTGGGACAGATTAGAACAGATACGCAGTATTTT. This codes for CASSLGQIRTDTQYF.

The chain joins TRBV28 to TRBJ2-7; D perhaps matches TRBD2 (5 bases). Trimming took off 5 bases at V and 4 bases at J, with 18 bases between the two ends. The CDR3 contains 15 residues. CDR1 and CDR2 (germline): MDHEN, SYDVKM. This CDR3 is CASSLRTRPRYEQYF. CDR3 DNA sequence: TGTGCCAGCAGTCTCCGGACTCGTCCCCGGTACGAGCAGTACTTC.

The gene calls are TRBV7-2 and TRBJ1-3; TRBD1 is a possible D gene (6 bases). Germline V CDR1 and CDR2: SGHTA, FQGNSA. The CDR3 covers 13 residues. The V gene lost 0 bases and the J gene lost 8 bases, with 8 bases spanning the gap. The CDR3 region is CASSLAGADTIYF. CDR3 DNA sequence: TGTGCCAGCAGCTTAGCGGGGGCGGACACCATATATTTT.

As for this clone: At the DNA level, this CDR3 is encoded by other sequences in the same sample as well. J is TRBJ1-6 and V is TRBV13, with a tentative D call TRBD1 (6 bases). Trimming shortened V by 2 bases and J by 13 bases, and 15 bases separated the two germline ends. The CDR3 runs 14 residues. Per the germline V gene, CDR1 is PRHDT and CDR2 is FYEKMQ (reference sequence). The CDR3 region is CASSLRGTGPPLHF. DNA for the CDR3: TGTGCCAGCAGCTTAAGGGGGACGGGGCCCCCCCTCCACTTT.

The chain is built from TRBV6-4 and TRBJ1-2, with D tentatively TRBD1 (6 bases). CDR1 and CDR2 (germline): MRHNA, SNTAGT. The CDR3 covers 13 residues. Trimming pared 2 bases from V and 6 bases from J, leaving 10 bases between. In DNA form, the CDR3 reads TGTGCCAGCAGTGACGACAGGCGTGATGGCTACACCTTC. Its protein product is CASSDDRRDGYTF.

The chain has TRBV4-2 and TRBJ2-7; 9 bases match TRBD2. Germline CDR1 and CDR2: LGHNA and YNFKEQ. With 3 bases clipped from V and 7 bases from J, the junction kept 7 bases outside the gene matches. The CDR3 runs 14 residues. CDR3 in DNA: TGTGCCAGCAGCCAGGGACTAGCTAAGAGAGAGCAGTACTTC. Its translation is CASSQGLAKREQYF.

The rearrangement uses TRBV10-3 and TRBJ2-1; 8 positions agree with TRBD2. The V gene's germline CDR1 is ENHRY and CDR2 SYGVKD. J gave up 6 bases and V 0 bases, and 10 bases lay outside the gene matches. The CDR3 has 17 residues. The CDR3 here is CAISESLRRGVLNEQFF. The CDR3 region has the DNA TGTGCCATCAGTGAGTCTTTGAGGCGGGGGGTTCTCAATGAGCAGTTCTTC.

The chain has TRBV11-2 and TRBJ2-7; 8 bases agree with TRBD1. V lost 0 bases and J lost 2; bases outside the gene matches: 9. Germline lookup yields CDR1 SGHAT and CDR2 FQNNGV. This CDR3 has 17 amino acids. CDR3 loop: CASSLEETGEGPYEQYF. The CDR3 nucleotides are TGTGCCAGCAGCTTAGAGGAGACAGGGGAAGGACCCTACGAGCAGTACTTC.

This chain uses TRBV14 with TRBJ2-1, with 8 bases identical to TRBD2. Trimming at V came to 2 bases and at J to 3 bases, leaving 3 bases not matched to a gene. The germline V gene has CDR1 SGHDN and CDR2 FVKESK. The CDR3 runs to 15 residues. In DNA form, the CDR3 reads TGTGCCAGCAGCCAACGGACTAGCCGCTACAATGAGCAGTTCTTC. The encoded protein is CASSQRTSRYNEQFF.

This chain uses TRBV19 with TRBJ1-5, with 7 bases identical to TRBD1. The trim removed 3 bases at V and 4 bases at J, leaving 6 bases unmatched. Germline CDR1 reads LNHDA; CDR2 reads SQIVND (reference sequence). The CDR3 runs 15 residues. CDR3 loop: CASSIWGRGNQPQHF. Written as DNA, the CDR3 is TGTGCCAGTAGTATTTGGGGCAGGGGGAATCAGCCCCAGCATTTT.

V is TRBV6-5 and J is TRBJ1-1, with D possibly being TRBD1 (5 bases). From germline, CDR1 is MNHEY and CDR2 SVGAGI. This CDR3 spans 14 amino acids. Between the trimmed V and J ends, which lost 0 bases and 6 bases, there was a span of 11 bases. This CDR3 reads CASSYSEGNAEAFF. The CDR3 DNA reads TGTGCCAGCAGTTACTCGGAGGGGAATGCTGAAGCTTTCTTT.